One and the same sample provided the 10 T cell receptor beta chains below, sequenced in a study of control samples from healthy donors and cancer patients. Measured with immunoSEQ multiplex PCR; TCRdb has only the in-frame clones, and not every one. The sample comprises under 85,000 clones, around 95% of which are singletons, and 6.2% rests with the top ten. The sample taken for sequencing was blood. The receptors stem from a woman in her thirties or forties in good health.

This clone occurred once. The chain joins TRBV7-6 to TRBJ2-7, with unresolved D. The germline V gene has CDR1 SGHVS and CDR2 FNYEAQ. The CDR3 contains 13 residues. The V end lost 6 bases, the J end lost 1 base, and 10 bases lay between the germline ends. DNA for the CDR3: TGTGCCAGCAGTCCGGACGTTTCCTACGAGCAGTACTTC. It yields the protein CASSPDVSYEQYF.

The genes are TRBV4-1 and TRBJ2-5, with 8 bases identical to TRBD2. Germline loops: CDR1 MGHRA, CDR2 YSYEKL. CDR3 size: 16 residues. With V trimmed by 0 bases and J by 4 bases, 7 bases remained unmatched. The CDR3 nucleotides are TGCGCCAGCAGCCAAGATGGTGGGACTAGGGGAGAGACCCAGTACTTC. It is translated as CASSQDGGTRGETQYF.

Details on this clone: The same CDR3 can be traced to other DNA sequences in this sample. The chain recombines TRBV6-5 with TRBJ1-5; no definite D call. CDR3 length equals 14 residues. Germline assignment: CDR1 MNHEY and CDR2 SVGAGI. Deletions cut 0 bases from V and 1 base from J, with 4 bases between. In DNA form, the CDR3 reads TGTGCCAGCAGTTACTCGGCGAGCAATCAGCCCCAGCATTTT. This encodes CASSYSASNQPQHF.

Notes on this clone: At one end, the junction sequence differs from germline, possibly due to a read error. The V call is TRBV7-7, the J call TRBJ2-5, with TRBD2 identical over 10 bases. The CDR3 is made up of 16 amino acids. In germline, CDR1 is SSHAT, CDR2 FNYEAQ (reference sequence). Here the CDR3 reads CASSPNSGGRQETQYF. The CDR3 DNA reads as TGTGCTAGCAGCCCCAATAGCGGGGGGAGGCAAGAGACCCAGTACTTC.

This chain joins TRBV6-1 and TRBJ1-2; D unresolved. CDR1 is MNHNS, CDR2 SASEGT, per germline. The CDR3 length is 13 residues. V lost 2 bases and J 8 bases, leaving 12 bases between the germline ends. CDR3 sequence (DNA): TGTGCCAGCAGTGAACACCGATCGAAGGGCTACACCTTC. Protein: CASSEHRSKGYTF.

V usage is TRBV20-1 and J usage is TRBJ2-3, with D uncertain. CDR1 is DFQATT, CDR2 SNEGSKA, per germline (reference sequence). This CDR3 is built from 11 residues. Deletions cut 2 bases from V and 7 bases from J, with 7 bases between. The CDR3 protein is CSARLTNTQYF. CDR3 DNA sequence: TGCAGTGCTAGACTGACCAATACGCAGTATTTT.

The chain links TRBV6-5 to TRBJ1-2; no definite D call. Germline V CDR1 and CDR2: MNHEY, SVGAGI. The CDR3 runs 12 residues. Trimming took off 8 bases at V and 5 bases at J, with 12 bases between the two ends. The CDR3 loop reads CASGVVDYGYTF. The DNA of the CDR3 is TGTGCCAGCGGGGTAGTGGATTATGGCTACACCTTC.

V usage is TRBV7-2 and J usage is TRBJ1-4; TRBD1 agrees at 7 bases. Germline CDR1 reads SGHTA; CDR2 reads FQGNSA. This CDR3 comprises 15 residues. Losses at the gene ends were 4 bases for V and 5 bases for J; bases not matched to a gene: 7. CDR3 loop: CASSYAGQRNEKLFF. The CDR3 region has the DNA TGTGCCAGCAGCTACGCGGGACAGAGAAATGAAAAACTGTTTTTT.

The CDR3 is CASSAGSDSLATNEKLFF. The CDR3 coding sequence is TGTGCCAGCAGCGCGGGGTCCGACAGCCTTGCAACTAATGAAAAACTGTTTTTT. The rearrangement uses TRBV9 and TRBJ1-4, with D possibly being TRBD1 (5 bases). CDR1 and CDR2 (germline): SGDLS, YYNGEE. This CDR3 has 18 residues. V was cut by 3 bases and J by 0 bases, with 18 bases left in between. Filled out from reference TRBV9 and TRBJ1-4, the complete variable domain reads DSGVTQTPKHLITATGQRVTLRCSPRSGDLSVYWYQQSLDQGLQFLIQYYNGEERAKGNILERFSAQQFPDLHSELNLSSLELGDSALYFCASSAGSDSLATNEKLFFGSGTQLSVL.

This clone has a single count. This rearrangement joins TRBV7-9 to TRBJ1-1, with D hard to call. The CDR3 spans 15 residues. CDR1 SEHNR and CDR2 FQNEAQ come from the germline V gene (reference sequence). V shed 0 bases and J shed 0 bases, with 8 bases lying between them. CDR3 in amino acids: CASSLAVGMNTEAFF. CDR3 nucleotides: TGTGCCAGCAGCTTAGCGGTAGGAATGAACACTGAAGCTTTCTTT.